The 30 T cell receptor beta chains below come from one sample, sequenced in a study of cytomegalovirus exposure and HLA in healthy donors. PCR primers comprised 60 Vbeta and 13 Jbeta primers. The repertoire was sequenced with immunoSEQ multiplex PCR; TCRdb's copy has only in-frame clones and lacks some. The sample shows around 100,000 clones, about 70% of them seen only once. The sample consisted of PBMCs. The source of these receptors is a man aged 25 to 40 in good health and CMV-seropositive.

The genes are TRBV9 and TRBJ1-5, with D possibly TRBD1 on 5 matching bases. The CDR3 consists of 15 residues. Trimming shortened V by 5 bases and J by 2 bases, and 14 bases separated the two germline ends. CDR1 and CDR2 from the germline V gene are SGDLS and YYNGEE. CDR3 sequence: CASSEQGRGNQPQHF. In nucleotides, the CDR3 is TGTGCCAGCAGTGAGCAGGGCCGGGGCAATCAGCCCCAGCATTTT.

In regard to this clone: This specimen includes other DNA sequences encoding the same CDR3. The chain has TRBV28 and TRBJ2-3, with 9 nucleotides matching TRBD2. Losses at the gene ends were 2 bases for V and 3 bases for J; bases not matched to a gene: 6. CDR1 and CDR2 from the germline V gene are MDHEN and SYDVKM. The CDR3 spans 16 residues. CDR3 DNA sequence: TGTGCCAGCAGTTTACTGGCGGGGGGGCTTACAGATACGCAGTATTTT. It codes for CASSLLAGGLTDTQYF.

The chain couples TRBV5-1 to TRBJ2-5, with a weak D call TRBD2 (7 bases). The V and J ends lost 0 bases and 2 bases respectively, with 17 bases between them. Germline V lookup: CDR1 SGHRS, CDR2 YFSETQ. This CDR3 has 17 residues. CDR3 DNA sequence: TGCGCCAGCAGCTTGGCCTGGGGGGGCGCGGGGCAAGAGACCCAGTACTTC. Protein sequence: CASSLAWGGAGQETQYF.

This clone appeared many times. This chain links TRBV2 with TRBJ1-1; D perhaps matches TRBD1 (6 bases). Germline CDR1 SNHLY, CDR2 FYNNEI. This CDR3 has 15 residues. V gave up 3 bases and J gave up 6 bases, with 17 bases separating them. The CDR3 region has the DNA TGTGCCAGCAGTGATGGACAGATTCAACCCGCTGAAGCTTTCTTT. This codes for CASSDGQIQPAEAFF.

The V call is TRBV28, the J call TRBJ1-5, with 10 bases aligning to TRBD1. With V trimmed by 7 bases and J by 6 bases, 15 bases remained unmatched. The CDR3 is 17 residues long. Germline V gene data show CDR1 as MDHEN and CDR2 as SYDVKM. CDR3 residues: CASTHRADRGLRQPQHF. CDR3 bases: TGTGCCAGCACCCACCGGGCAGACAGGGGGCTACGTCAGCCCCAGCATTTT.

The chain's CDR3 is CASSEGGRGSYEQYF. For the CDR3, the DNA is TGCGCCAGCAGTGAGGGGGGGAGGGGTTCCTACGAGCAGTACTTC. This rearrangement joins TRBV10-2 to TRBJ2-7; 7 bases fit TRBD2. The CDR3 is 15 amino acids. Losses at the gene ends were 2 bases for V and 1 base for J; bases not matched to a gene: 5. Per germline, CDR1 WSHSY and CDR2 SAAADI.

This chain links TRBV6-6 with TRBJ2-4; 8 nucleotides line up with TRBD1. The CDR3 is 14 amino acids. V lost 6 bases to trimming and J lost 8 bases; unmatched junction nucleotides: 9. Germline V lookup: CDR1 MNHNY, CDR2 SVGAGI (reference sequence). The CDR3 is CASREGQGMDIQYF. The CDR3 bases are TGTGCCAGCAGGGAAGGACAGGGTATGGACATTCAGTACTTC.

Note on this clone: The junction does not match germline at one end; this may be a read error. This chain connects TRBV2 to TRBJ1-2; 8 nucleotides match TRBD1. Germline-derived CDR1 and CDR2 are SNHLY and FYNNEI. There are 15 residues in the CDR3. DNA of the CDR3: TGTGCCAGCAGTGAACAGGCAGGGGGCCTCGATGGCTACCCCTTC. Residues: CASSEQAGGLDGYPF.

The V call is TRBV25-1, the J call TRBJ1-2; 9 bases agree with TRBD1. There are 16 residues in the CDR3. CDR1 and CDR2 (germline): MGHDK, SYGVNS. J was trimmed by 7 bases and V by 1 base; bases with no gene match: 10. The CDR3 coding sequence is TGTGCCAGCAGTGAATCTGGGGACAGGGTGTTGGCTGGCTACACCTTC. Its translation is CASSESGDRVLAGYTF.

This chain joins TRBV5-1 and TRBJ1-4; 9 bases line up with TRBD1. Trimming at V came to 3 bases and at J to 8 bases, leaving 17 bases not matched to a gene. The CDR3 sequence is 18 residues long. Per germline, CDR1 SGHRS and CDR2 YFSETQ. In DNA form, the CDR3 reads TGCGCCAGCAGCTCCTACTACCGACGTGGGACAGGGAGGGAAAAACTGTTTTTT. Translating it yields CASSSYYRRGTGREKLFF.

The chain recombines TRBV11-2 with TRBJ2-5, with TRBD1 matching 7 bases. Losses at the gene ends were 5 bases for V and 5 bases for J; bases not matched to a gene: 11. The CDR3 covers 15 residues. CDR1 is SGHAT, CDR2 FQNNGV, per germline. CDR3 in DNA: TGTGCCAGCAGCGCCGGGACAGATATTCGGGAGACCCAGTACTTC. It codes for CASSAGTDIRETQYF.

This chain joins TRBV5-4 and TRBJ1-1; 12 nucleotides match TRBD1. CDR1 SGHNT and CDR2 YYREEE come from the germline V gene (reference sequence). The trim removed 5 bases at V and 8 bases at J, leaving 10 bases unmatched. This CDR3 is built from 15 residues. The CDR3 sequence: CASRDIPGQGAEAFF. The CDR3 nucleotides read TGTGCCAGCAGGGACATACCGGGACAGGGGGCCGAAGCTTTCTTT. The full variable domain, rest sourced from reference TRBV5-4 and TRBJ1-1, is ETGVTQSPTHLIKTRGQQVTLRCSSQSGHNTVSWYQQALGQGPQFIFQYYREEENGRGNFPPRFSGLQFPNYSSELNVNALELDDSALYLCASRDIPGQGAEAFFGQGTRLTVV.

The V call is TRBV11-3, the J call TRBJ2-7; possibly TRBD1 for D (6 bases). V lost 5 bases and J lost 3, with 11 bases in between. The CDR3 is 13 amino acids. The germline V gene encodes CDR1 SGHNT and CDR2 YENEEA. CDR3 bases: TGTGCCAGCAGCGCTGGACAGTTCTACGAGCAGTACTTC. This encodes CASSAGQFYEQYF.

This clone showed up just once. DNA of the CDR3: TGTGCCAGCAGCCGTTCGACAGGCAACTATGGCTACACCTTC. It codes for CASSRSTGNYGYTF. This chain links TRBV5-4 with TRBJ1-2; D is perhaps TRBD1 (6 bases). The CDR3 is 14 residues long. CDR1 and CDR2 from the germline V gene are SGHNT and YYREEE (reference sequence). Trimming cost V 4 bases and J 2 bases, with 12 bases left between them.

The CDR3 DNA reads as TGTGCCAGCAGCGCGAGCGGAACCCCCTACGAGCAGTACTTC. Translated: CASSASGTPYEQYF. J is TRBJ2-7 and V is TRBV9, with D maybe TRBD2 (5 bases). Trimming pared 3 bases from V and 2 bases from J, leaving 12 bases between. CDR3 length: 14 residues. In germline, CDR1 is SGDLS, CDR2 YYNGEE.

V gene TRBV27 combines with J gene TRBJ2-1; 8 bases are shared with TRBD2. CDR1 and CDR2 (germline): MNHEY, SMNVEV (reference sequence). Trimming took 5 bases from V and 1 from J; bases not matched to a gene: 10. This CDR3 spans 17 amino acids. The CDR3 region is CASSPLGAGGSYNEQFF. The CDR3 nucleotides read TGTGCCAGCAGTCCCCTCGGGGCGGGGGGATCCTACAATGAGCAGTTCTTC.

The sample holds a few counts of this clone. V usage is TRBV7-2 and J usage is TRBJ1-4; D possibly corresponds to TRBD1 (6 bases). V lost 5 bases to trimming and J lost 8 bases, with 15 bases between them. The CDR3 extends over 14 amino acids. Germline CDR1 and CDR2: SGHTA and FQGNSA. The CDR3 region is CASSRGTLVEKLFF. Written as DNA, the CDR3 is TGTGCCAGCAGCCGAGGGACACTCGTAGAAAAACTGTTTTTT.

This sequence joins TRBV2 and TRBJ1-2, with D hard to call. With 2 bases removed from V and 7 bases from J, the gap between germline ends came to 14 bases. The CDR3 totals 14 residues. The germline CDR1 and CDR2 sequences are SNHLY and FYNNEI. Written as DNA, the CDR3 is TGTGCCAGCAGTGAACTGGGAGCAGGAGCTGGCTACACCTTC. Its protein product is CASSELGAGAGYTF.

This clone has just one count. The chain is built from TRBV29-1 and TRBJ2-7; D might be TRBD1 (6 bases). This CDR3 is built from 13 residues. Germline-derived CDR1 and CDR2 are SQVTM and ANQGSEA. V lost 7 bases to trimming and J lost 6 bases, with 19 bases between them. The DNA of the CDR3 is TGCAGCGCCGCCAAACAGGGATTTGGCGAGCAGTACTTC. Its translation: CSAAKQGFGEQYF.

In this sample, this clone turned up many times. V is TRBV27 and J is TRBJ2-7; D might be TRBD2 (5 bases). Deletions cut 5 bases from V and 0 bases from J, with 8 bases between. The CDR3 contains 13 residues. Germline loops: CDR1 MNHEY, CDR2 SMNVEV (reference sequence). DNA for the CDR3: TGTGCCAGCAGTCCAGGACTCTCCTACGAGCAGTACTTC. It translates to CASSPGLSYEQYF.

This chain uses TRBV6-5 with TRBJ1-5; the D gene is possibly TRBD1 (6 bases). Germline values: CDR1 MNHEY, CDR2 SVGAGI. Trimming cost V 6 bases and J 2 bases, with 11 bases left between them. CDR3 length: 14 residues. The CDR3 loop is CASRPQGGNQPQHF. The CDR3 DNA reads TGTGCCAGCAGGCCACAGGGCGGCAATCAGCCCCAGCATTTT.

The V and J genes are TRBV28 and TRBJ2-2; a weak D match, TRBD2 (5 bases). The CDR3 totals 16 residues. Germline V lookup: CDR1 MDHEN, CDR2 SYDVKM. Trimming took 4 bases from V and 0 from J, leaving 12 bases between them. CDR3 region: CASSSPGESNTGELFF. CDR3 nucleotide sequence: TGTGCCAGCAGTTCACCCGGGGAGTCGAACACCGGGGAGCTGTTTTTT.

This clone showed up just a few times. CDR3 loop: CASSLFLQGKTEAFF. The CDR3 nucleotides are TGTGCCAGCAGTTTATTTCTACAGGGGAAGACTGAAGCTTTCTTT. The rearrangement joins TRBV28 to TRBJ1-1; 7 bases fit TRBD1. CDR1 MDHEN and CDR2 SYDVKM come from the germline V gene. The CDR3 has 15 amino acids. Losses at the gene ends were 1 base for V and 5 bases for J; bases not matched to a gene: 7.

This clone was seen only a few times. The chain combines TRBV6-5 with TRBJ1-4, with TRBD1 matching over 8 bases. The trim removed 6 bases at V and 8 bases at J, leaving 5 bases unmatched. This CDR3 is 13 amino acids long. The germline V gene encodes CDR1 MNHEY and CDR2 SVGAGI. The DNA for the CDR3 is TGTGCCAGCAGCCGTGGACAGGGCGAAAAACTGTTTTTT. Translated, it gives CASSRGQGEKLFF.

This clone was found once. CDR3 in amino acids: CASSQGPGFAYGYTF. In nucleotides, the CDR3 is TGCGCCAGCAGCCAAGGTCCGGGGTTTGCCTATGGCTACACCTTC. This chain uses TRBV4-1 with TRBJ1-2; the D is unclear. Germline V lookup: CDR1 MGHRA, CDR2 YSYEKL. Trimming pared 1 base from V and 4 bases from J, leaving 13 bases between. The CDR3 totals 15 residues.

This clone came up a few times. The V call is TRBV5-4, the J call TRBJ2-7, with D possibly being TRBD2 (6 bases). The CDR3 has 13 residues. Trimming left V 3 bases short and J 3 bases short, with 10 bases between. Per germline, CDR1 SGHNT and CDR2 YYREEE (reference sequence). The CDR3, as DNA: TGTGCCAGCAGCTACGGAGCGGGCTACGAGCAGTACTTC. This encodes CASSYGAGYEQYF. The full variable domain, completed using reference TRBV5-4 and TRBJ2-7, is ETGVTQSPTHLIKTRGQQVTLRCSSQSGHNTVSWYQQALGQGPQFIFQYYREEENGRGNFPPRFSGLQFPNYSSELNVNALELDDSALYLCASSYGAGYEQYFGPGTRLTVT.

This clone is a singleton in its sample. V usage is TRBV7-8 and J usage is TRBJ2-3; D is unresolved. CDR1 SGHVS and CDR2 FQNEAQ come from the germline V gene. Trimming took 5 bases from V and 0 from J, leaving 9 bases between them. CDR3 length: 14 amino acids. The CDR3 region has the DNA TGTGCCAGCAGCCCCGGGTCTAGCACAGATACGCAGTATTTT. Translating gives CASSPGSSTDTQYF.

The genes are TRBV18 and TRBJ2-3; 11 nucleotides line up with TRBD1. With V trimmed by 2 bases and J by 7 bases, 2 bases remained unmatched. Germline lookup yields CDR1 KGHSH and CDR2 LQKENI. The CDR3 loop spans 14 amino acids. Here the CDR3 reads CASSPGTGGYTQYF. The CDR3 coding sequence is TGTGCCAGCTCACCAGGGACAGGGGGATATACGCAGTATTTT. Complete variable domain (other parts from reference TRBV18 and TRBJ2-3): NAGVMQNPRHLVRRRGQEARLRCSPMKGHSHVYWYRQLPEEGLKFMVYLQKENIIDESGMPKERFSAEFPKEGPSILRIQQVVRGDSAAYFCASSPGTGGYTQYFGPGTRLTVL.

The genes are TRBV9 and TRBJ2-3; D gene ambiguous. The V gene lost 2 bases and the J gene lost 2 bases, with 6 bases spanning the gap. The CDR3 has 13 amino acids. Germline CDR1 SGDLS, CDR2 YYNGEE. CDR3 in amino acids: CASSVQDTDTQYF. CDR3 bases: TGTGCCAGCAGCGTCCAGGACACAGATACGCAGTATTTT. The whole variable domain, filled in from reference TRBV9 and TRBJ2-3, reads DSGVTQTPKHLITATGQRVTLRCSPRSGDLSVYWYQQSLDQGLQFLIQYYNGEERAKGNILERFSAQQFPDLHSELNLSSLELGDSALYFCASSVQDTDTQYFGPGTRLTVL.

The CDR3 sequence is CASSLTGGFGANVLTF. In nucleotides, the CDR3 is TGTGCCAGTAGTCTCACCGGGGGGTTTGGGGCCAACGTCCTGACTTTC. The rearrangement joins TRBV19 to TRBJ2-6, with TRBD2 matching over 7 bases. J gave up 3 bases and V 5 bases, and 7 bases lay outside the gene matches. Germline V gene sequence: CDR1 LNHDA, CDR2 SQIVND (reference sequence). The CDR3 totals 16 residues.